The T cell receptor (beta chain) under discussion was sequenced for a study of Graves' ophthalmopathy and Graves' hyperthyroidism. TCR beta CDR3 amplification used RNA transcripts. The library came from an HTBI-primed first-round RT-PCR and a second-round multiplex PCR. A single record per CDR3 protein comes from TCRdb applying MiXCR to the multiplex PCR reads. The sample holds about 620,000 distinct CDR3 sequences, around a fifth seen once. This clonotype was found many times. Germline V lookup: CDR1 SGHTA, CDR2 FQGNSA. This CDR3 is built from 12 residues. Trimming took 6 bases from V and 5 from J, leaving 10 bases between them. Enrollment excluded any patients with other autoimmune diseases, uncontrolled infections, pregnancy or lactation.

Sequencing input: peripheral blood. This receptor was taken from a woman under 30 with stable Graves' hyperthyroidism. Some clones in this sample may be carry-over from other donors' samples. The chain couples TRBV7-2 to TRBJ2-5; D is possibly TRBD2 (5 bases). Here the CDR3 reads CASRTSPETQYF. The DNA of the CDR3 is TGTGCCAGCAGAACTAGTCCCGAGACCCAGTACTTC.